These T cell receptor beta chains were read from a single sample in a study of CD8 T cells in ankylosing spondylitis. From the 5' RACE reads, TCRdb called clonotypes with MiXCR, one entry per CDR3 protein. The repertoire consists of fewer than 550,000 distinct CDR3 sequences, with about 5.7% occurring once and the leading ten covering approximately 4%. Sequencing was performed on blood, either unsorted or a sorted T cell fraction (not recorded which). The receptor source for this set is a male donor with ankylosing spondylitis. Both conserved end residues are part of each CDR3. A D gene is named only where the DNA matches it firmly. Part of the rows lack a size; the others show once, few, many or a class for expanded clones.

cdr3_aa,cdr3_nt,v_call,clone_size,j_call,d_call
CATSRDGTAFTDTQYF,TGTGCCACCAGCAGAGACGGGACAGCTTTCACAGATACGCAGTATTTT,TRBV15,many,TRBJ2-3,TRBD1
CASSTRQLSSYNSPLHF,TGTGCCAGCAGTACCCGACAGTTAAGCTCCTATAATTCACCCCTCCACTTT,TRBV6-5,many,TRBJ1-6,.
CASSFLDNEQFF,TGCGCCAGCAGCTTCCTTGACAATGAGCAGTTCTTC,TRBV5-1,many,TRBJ2-1,.
CSAHNYGYTF,TGCAGTGCTCACAACTATGGCTACACCTTC,TRBV20-1,many,TRBJ1-2,.
CASSSQPLYGYTF,TGTGCCAGCAGTTCCCAGCCACTTTATGGCTACACCTTC,TRBV27,many,TRBJ1-2,.
CASSQDDTHVPNEQYF,TGTGCCAGCAGTCAGGATGACACTCACGTTCCAAACGAGCAGTACTTC,TRBV6-1,many,TRBJ2-7,.
CSVPRRTGSDTQYF,TGCAGCGTCCCCCGAAGGACAGGGAGCGATACGCAGTATTTT,TRBV29-1,many,TRBJ2-3,TRBD1
CATRSQGYNEQFF,TGTGCCACAAGATCCCAGGGGTACAATGAGCAGTTCTTC,TRBV24-1,many,TRBJ2-1,.
CASSSTGGTYGYTF,TGCGCCAGCAGCTCCACCGGGGGTACCTATGGCTACACCTTC,TRBV4-3,many,TRBJ1-2,.
CASSISGQQPQHF,TGTGCCAGCAGCATCAGCGGTCAACAGCCCCAGCATTTT,TRBV7-9,many,TRBJ1-5,.
CASSNGQGSSGNTIYF,TGTGCCAGCAGTAACGGACAGGGGAGCTCTGGAAACACCATATATTTT,TRBV6-5,many,TRBJ1-3,TRBD1
CSVGMALGSYTF,TGCAGCGTAGGGATGGCGTTGGGTAGCTACACCTTC,TRBV29-1,many,TRBJ1-2,.
CASGGQGLWDEQYF,TGTGCCAGCGGCGGACAGGGTCTCTGGGACGAGCAGTACTTC,TRBV27,.,TRBJ2-7,TRBD1
CATGTSGSYEQFF,TGTGCCACCGGGACTAGCGGGAGCTATGAGCAGTTCTTC,TRBV24-1,.,TRBJ2-1,TRBD2
CSALDSFASTDTQYF,TGCAGTGCCCTCGACTCCTTCGCCAGCACAGATACGCAGTATTTT,TRBV20-1,many,TRBJ2-3,.
CASSPARDRFEQYF,TGTGCCAGCTCACCGGCCAGGGACCGGTTCGAGCAGTACTTC,TRBV18,many,TRBJ2-7,.
CASSLAAGNLYGYTF,TGCGCCAGCAGCTTGGCAGCAGGGAATTTGTATGGCTACACCTTC,TRBV5-1,many,TRBJ1-2,.
CASSPGTGTASYEQYF,TGTGCCAGCAGCCCGGGAACAGGGACAGCCTCCTACGAGCAGTACTTC,TRBV5-6,.,TRBJ2-7,TRBD1
CASSFGAAHSPLHF,TGTGCCAGCAGTTTTGGGGCGGCCCATTCACCCCTCCACTTT,TRBV27,many,TRBJ1-6,.
CASSYFPPNTIYF,TGTGCCAGCAGTTACTTCCCCCCAAACACCATATATTTT,TRBV6-5,many,TRBJ1-3,.
CASSSQASGRASTDTQYF,TGTGCCAGCAGCTCACAAGCCTCGGGACGGGCGAGCACAGATACGCAGTATTTT,TRBV7-3,few,TRBJ2-3,.
CASSPTDRAPYEQYF,TGTGCCAGCAGCCCGACGGACAGGGCACCCTACGAGCAGTACTTC,TRBV12-3/TRBV12-4,many,TRBJ2-7,TRBD1
CASSPANRNTIYF,TGTGCCAGCAGCCCCGCTAATAGAAACACCATATATTTT,TRBV7-2,many,TRBJ1-3,.
CASTVNEQFF,TGCGCCAGCACCGTCAATGAGCAGTTCTTC,TRBV10-1,few,TRBJ2-1,.
CASGLEQPQHF,TGTGCCAGTGGGCTGGAGCAGCCCCAGCATTTT,TRBV6-1,many,TRBJ1-5,.
CASSEVPYNEQFF,TGTGCCAGCAGTGAAGTCCCGTATAATGAGCAGTTCTTC,TRBV2,.,TRBJ2-1,.
CASSLGGSSYTDTQYF,TGTGCCAGCAGCTTAGGTGGATCTAGCTACACAGATACGCAGTATTTT,TRBV11-3,many,TRBJ2-3,.